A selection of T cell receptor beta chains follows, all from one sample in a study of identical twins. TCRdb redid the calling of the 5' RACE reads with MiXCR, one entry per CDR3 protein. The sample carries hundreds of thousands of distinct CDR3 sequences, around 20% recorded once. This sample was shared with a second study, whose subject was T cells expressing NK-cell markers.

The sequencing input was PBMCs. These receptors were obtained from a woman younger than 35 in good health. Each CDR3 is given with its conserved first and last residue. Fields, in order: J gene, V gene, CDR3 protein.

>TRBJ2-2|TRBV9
CASTNRGGPTGELFF
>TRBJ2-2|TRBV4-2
CASSQDKGQGATGELFF
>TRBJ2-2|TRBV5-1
CASSWSGNTGELFF
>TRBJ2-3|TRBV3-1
CASSHRGQVRGDTQYF
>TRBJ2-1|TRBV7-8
CASSLAPRVLAGTGSEQFF
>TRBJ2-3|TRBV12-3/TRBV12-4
CASSSGEADTQYF
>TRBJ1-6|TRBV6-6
CASRPNRNSPLHF
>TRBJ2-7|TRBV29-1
CSVTTGTGYHEQYF
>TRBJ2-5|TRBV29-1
CSVELKYQHKETQYF
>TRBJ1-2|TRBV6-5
CASSYLGPRYGYTF
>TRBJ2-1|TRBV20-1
CSARTDSNEQFF
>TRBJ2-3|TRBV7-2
CASSSVGEADTQYF
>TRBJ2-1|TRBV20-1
CSARAAGGSYNEQFF
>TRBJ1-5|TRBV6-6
CASSLQVSQPQHF
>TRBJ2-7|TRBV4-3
CASSQEVTSGHYEQYF